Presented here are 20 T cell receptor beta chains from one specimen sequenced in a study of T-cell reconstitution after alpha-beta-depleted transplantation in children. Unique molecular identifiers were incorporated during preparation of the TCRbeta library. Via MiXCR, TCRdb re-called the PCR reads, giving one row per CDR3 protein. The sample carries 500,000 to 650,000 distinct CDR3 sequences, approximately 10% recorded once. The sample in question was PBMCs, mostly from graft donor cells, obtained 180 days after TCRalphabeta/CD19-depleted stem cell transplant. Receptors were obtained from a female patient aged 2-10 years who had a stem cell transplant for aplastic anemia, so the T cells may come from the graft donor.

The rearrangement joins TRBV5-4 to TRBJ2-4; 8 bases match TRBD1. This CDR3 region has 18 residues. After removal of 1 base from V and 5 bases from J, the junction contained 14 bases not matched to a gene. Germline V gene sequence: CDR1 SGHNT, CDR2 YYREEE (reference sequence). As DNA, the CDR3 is TGTGCCAGCAGCTTGTTGGCAGGGGGCCGTTCCCCCCAAAACATTCAGTACTTC. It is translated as CASSLLAGGRSPQNIQYF.

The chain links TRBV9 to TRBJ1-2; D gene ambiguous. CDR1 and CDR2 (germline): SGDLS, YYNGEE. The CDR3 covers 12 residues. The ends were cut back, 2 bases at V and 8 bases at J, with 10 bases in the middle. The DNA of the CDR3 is TGTGCCAGCAGCGTTCTATTGCGGGGCTACACCTTC. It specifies CASSVLLRGYTF.

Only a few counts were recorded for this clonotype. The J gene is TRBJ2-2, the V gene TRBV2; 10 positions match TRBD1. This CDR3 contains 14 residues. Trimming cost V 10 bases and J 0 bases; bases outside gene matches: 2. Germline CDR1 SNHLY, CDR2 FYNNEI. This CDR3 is CAIGQGANTGELFF. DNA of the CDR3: TGTGCCATCGGACAGGGGGCGAACACCGGGGAGCTGTTTTTT. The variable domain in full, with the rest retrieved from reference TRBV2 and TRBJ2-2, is EPEVTQTPSHQVTQMGQEVILRCVPISNHLYFYWYRQILGQKVEFLVSFYNNEISEKSEIFDDQFSVERPDGSNFTLKIRSTKLEDSAMYFCAIGQGANTGELFFGEGSRLTVL.

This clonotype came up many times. The CDR3 sequence: CSVGRVGTQYF. The CDR3 coding sequence is TGCAGCGTTGGACGCGTGGGGACCCAGTACTTC. V and J are TRBV29-1 and TRBJ2-5; no reliable D call. The CDR3 has 11 amino acids. V lost 4 bases and J lost 7, with 10 bases in between. The germline V gene encodes CDR1 SQVTM and CDR2 ANQGSEA.

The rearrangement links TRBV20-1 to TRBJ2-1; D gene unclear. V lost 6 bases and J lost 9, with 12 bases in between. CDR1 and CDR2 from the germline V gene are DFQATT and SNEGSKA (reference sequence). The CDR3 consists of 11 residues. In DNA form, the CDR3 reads TGCAGTGCCCCCCGAGGCGGTGAGCAGTTCTTC. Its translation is CSAPRGGEQFF.

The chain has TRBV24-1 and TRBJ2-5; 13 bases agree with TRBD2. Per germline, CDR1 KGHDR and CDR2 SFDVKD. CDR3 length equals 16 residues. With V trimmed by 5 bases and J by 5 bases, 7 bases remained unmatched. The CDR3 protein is CATSVPGLAGKETQYF. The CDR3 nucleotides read TGTGCCACCAGTGTCCCGGGACTAGCGGGAAAGGAGACCCAGTACTTC.

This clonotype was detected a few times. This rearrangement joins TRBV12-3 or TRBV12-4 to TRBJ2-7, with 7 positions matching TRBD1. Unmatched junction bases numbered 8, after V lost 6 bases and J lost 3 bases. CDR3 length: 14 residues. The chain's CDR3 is CASSQDRFFYEQYF. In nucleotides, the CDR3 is TGTGCCAGCAGCCAGGACAGGTTTTTCTACGAGCAGTACTTC.

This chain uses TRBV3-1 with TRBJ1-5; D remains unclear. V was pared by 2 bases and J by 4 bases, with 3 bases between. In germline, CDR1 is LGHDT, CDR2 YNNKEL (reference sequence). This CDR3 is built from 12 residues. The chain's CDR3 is CASSQRNQPQHF. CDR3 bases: TGTGCCAGCAGCCAAAGAAATCAGCCCCAGCATTTT.

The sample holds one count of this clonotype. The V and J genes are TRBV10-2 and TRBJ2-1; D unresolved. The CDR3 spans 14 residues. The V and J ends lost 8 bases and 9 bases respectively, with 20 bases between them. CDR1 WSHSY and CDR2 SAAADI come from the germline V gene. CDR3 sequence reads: CASSEVPPISEQFF. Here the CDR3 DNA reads TGCGCCAGCTCCGAAGTGCCCCCAATCAGTGAGCAGTTCTTC.

The CDR3 protein is CASSQPTSGFSYEQYV. The CDR3 DNA follows: TGTGCCAGCAGCCAACCGACTAGCGGCTTCTCCTACGAGCAGTACGTC. The chain employs TRBV3-1 and TRBJ2-7; 9 bases line up with TRBD2. V shed 2 bases and J 0 bases; nucleotides not matched to a gene: 5. This CDR3 has 16 residues. CDR1 and CDR2 (germline): LGHDT, YNNKEL (reference sequence).

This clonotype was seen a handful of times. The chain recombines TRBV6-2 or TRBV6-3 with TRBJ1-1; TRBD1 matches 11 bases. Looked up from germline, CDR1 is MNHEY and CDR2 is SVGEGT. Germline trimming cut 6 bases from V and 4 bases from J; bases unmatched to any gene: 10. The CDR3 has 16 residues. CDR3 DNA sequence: TGTGCCAGCAGCCTACTCCGGGACAGGGGGTTCACTGAAGCTTTCTTT. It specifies CASSLLRDRGFTEAFF.

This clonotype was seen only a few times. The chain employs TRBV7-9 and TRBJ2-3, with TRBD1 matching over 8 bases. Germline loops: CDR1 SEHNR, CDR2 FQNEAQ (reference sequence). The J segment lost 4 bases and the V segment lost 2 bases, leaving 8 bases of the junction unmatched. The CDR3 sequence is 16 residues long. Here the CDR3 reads CASSLPGQGMSDTQYF. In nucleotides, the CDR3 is TGTGCCAGCAGCTTACCAGGACAGGGCATGTCAGATACGCAGTATTTT.

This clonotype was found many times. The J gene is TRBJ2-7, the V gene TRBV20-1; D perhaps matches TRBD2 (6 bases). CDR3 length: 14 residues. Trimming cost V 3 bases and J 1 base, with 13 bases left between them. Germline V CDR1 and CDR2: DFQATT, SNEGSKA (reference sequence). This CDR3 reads CSASKPSDSYEQYF. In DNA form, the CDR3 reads TGCAGTGCTAGTAAGCCTAGCGATTCCTACGAGCAGTACTTC.

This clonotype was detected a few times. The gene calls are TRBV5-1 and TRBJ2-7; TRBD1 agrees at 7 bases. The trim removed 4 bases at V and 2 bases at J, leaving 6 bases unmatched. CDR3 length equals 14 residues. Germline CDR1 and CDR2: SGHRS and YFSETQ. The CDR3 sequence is CASSGGQIPYEQYF. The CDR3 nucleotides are TGCGCCAGCAGCGGGGGACAGATTCCCTACGAGCAGTACTTC.

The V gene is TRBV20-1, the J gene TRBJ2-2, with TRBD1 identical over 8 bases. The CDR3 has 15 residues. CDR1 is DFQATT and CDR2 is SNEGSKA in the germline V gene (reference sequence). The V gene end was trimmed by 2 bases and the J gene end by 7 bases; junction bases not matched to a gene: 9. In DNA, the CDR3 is TGCAGTGCTAGAAAAGGGAGGACAGGGAACGGGGAGCTGTTTTTT. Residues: CSARKGRTGNGELFF.

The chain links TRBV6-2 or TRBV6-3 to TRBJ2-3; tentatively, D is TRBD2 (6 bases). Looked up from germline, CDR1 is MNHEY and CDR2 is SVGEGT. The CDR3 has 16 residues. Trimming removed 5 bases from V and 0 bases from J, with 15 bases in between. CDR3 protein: CASSALRDSSTDTQYF. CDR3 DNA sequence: TGTGCCAGCAGTGCTCTCCGGGACTCGAGCACAGATACGCAGTATTTT.

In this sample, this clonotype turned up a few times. The CDR3 DNA is TGTGCCAGCAGTTACGTACTAGCGGACCCCAGCTCCTACAATGAGCAGTTCTTC. This encodes CASSYVLADPSSYNEQFF. This rearrangement joins TRBV6-5 to TRBJ2-1, with 8 positions matching TRBD2. CDR3 length: 18 residues. CDR1 and CDR2 (germline): MNHEY, SVGAGI. V was pared by 2 bases and J by 0 bases, with 9 bases of the junction left unmatched.

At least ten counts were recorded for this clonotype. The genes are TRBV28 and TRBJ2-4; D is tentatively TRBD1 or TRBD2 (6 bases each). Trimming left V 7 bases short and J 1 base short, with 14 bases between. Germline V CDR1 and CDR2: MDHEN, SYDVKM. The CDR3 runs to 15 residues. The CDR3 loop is CASNTPGAAKNIQYF. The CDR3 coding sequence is TGTGCCAGCAATACCCCGGGGGCGGCCAAAAACATTCAGTACTTC.

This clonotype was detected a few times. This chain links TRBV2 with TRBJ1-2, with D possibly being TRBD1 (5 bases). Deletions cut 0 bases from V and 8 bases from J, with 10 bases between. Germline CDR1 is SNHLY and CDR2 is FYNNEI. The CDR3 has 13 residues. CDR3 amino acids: CASSEAGPGGYTF. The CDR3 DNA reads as TGTGCCAGCAGTGAAGCGGGACCGGGAGGCTACACCTTC.

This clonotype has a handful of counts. CDR3 residues: CASSPTEPESSYEQYF. DNA of the CDR3: TGTGCCAGCAGTCCGACCGAACCTGAAAGCTCCTACGAGCAGTACTTC. V and J are TRBV28 and TRBJ2-7; D ambiguous. This CDR3 has 16 amino acids. The germline V and J ends were trimmed by 5 bases and 0 bases, with 17 bases remaining between them. Germline loops: CDR1 MDHEN, CDR2 SYDVKM.